This TCR beta chain was sequenced for a study of Tregs in tolerant kidney transplant recipients. TCRdb's copy holds only in-frame clones and misses some; the assay was immunoSEQ multiplex PCR. The sample has tens of thousands of clones, roughly 89% seen once. Of note for this clone: Its antigen is as yet unknown.

Thawed PBMCs were FACS-sorted into unstimulated CD4+CD25+CD127- regulatory T cells, CD4+CD25- non-regulatory cells, CD4 and CD8 cells. Study-level findings and limits: Biological reproducibility was not directly addressed, but technical replication error appeared minimal. Validation in larger populations is needed because few patients were studied.

The germline V gene encodes CDR1 SGHTA and CDR2 FQGNSA. The CDR3 is 13 amino acids. V shed 0 bases and J shed 6 bases, with 5 bases lying between them. Sequences were obtained from CD4+ T cells from blood. The TCR was taken from a human donor in good health. The chain joins TRBV7-2 to TRBJ2-2, with D uncertain. The CDR3 is CASSLAWAGELFF. For the CDR3, the DNA is TGTGCCAGCAGCTTAGCGTGGGCCGGGGAGCTGTTTTTT.